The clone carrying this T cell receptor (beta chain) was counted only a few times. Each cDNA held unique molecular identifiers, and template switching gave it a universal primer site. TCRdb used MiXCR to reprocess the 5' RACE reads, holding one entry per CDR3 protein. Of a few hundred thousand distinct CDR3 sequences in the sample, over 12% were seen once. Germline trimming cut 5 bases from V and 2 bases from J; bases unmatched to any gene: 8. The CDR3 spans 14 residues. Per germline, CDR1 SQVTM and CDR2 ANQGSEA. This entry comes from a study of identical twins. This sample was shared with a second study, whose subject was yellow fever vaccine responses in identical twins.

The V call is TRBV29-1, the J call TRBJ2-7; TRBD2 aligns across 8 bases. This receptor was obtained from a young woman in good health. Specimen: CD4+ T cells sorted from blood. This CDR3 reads CSVQTSAKTYEQYF. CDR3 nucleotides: TGCAGCGTTCAGACTAGCGCGAAGACCTACGAGCAGTACTTC.